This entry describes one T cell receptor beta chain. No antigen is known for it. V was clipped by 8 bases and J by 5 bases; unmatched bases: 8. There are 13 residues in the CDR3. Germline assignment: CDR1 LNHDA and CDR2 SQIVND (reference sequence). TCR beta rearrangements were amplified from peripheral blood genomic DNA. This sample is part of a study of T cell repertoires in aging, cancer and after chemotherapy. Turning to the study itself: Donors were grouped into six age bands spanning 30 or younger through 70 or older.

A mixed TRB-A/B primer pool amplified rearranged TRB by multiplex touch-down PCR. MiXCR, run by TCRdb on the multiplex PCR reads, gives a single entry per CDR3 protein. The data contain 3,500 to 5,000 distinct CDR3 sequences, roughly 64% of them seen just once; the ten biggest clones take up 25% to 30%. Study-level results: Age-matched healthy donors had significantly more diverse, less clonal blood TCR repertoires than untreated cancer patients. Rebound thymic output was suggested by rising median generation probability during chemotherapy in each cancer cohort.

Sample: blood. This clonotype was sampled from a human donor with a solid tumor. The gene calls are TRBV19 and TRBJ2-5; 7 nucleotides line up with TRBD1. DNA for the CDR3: TGTGCCAGTGGGGACAGCCCCGGGGAGACCCAGTACTTC. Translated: CASGDSPGETQYF.